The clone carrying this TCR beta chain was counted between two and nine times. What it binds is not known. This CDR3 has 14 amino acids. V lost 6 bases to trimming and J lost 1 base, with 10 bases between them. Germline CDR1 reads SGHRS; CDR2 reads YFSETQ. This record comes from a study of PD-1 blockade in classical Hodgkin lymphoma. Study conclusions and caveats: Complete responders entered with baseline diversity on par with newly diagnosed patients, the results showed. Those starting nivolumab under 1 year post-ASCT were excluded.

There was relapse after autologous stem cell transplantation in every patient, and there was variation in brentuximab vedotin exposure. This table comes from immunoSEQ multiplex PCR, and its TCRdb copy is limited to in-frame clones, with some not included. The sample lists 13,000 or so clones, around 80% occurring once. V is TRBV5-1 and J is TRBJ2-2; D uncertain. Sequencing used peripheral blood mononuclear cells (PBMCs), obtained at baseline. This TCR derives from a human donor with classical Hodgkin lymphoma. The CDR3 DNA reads TGCGCCAGCAACCACGGACGGAACACCGGGGAGCTGTTTTTT. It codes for CASNHGRNTGELFF.